Shown below are 14 T cell receptor beta chains from a single sample sequenced in a study of T cell responses to AZD1222 COVID-19 vaccine. The repertoire was sequenced with immunoSEQ multiplex PCR; TCRdb's copy has only in-frame clones and lacks some. The sample carries 100,000 to 150,000 clones, approximately 85% recorded once. Sequenced material: peripheral blood, taken 28 days after the second dose of the MenACWY control vaccine. The receptors stem from an adult who received the MenACWY meningococcal vaccine as a control.

This clone was detected once. J is TRBJ1-2 and V is TRBV11-2, with unresolved D. There are 13 residues in the CDR3. The germline CDR1 and CDR2 sequences are SGHAT and FQNNGV. V dropped 5 bases and J dropped 1 base, with 8 bases sitting between them. The CDR3: CASSQQNNYGYTF. CDR3 nucleotide sequence: TGTGCCAGCAGCCAACAGAATAACTATGGCTACACCTTC.

The chain carries TRBV6-2 or TRBV6-3 and TRBJ2-5; tentatively, D is TRBD2 (5 bases). V shed 1 base and J shed 4 bases, with 13 bases lying between them. The germline CDR1 and CDR2 sequences are MNHEY and SVGEGT. The CDR3 extends over 15 amino acids. In DNA form, the CDR3 reads TGTGCCAGCAGTTACTTCGCGGGTTTAGTAGAGACCCAGTACTTC. Protein product: CASSYFAGLVETQYF.

The chain uses TRBV6-5 and TRBJ2-3; no clear D gene. Per germline, CDR1 MNHEY and CDR2 SVGAGI. The CDR3 extends over 14 amino acids. V lost 7 bases and J 0 bases, leaving 11 bases between the germline ends. DNA for the CDR3: TGTGCCAGCACGGGTCCATTTAGCACAGATACGCAGTATTTT. Translating it yields CASTGPFSTDTQYF.

The chain employs TRBV4-2 and TRBJ1-1; D is perhaps TRBD1 (5 bases). The CDR3 has 14 amino acids. Trimming shortened V by 2 bases and J by 5 bases, and 12 bases separated the two germline ends. In germline, CDR1 is LGHNA, CDR2 YNFKEQ. As DNA, the CDR3 is TGTGCCAGCAGCCAACTGAGGGGAGGGACTGAAGCTTTCTTT. It codes for CASSQLRGGTEAFF.

The gene calls are TRBV6-2 or TRBV6-3 and TRBJ2-5; D not certain. Germline assignment: CDR1 MNHEY and CDR2 SVGEGT. The V end lost 5 bases, the J end lost 0 bases, and 16 bases lay between the germline ends. CDR3 size: 16 residues. The CDR3 reads CASSTASLAYQETQYF. The DNA of the CDR3 is TGTGCCAGCAGTACCGCCTCTTTGGCATACCAAGAGACCCAGTACTTC.

The chain is built from TRBV11-3 and TRBJ2-7, with unresolved D. Germline loops: CDR1 SGHNT, CDR2 YENEEA. V shed 1 base and J shed 1 base, with 8 bases lying between them. This CDR3 has 14 amino acids. The CDR3 loop reads CASSLVGRSYEQYF. The CDR3 DNA is TGTGCCAGCAGCTTAGTAGGCCGGTCCTACGAGCAGTACTTC. Full variable domain (remainder filled in from reference TRBV11-3 and TRBJ2-7): EAGVVQSPRYKIIEKKQPVAFWCNPISGHNTLYWYLQNLGQGPELLIRYENEEAVDDSQLPKDRFSAERLKGVDSTLKIQPAELGDSAVYLCASSLVGRSYEQYFGPGTRLTVT.

The gene calls are TRBV5-6 and TRBJ2-1; no definite D call. Germline loops: CDR1 SGHDT, CDR2 YYEEEE. Trimming removed 4 bases from V and 2 bases from J, with 13 bases in between. The CDR3 consists of 15 residues. The CDR3 is CASSPPGPTYNEQFF. CDR3 nucleotides: TGTGCCAGCAGCCCCCCCGGTCCGACCTACAATGAGCAGTTCTTC.

The chain uses TRBV5-4 and TRBJ2-1; 10 positions match TRBD1. Looked up from germline, CDR1 is SGHNT and CDR2 is YYREEE (reference sequence). V shed 5 bases, J shed 9 bases, and the junction held 8 bases outside the gene matches. The CDR3 runs 14 residues. The chain's CDR3 is CASRDGTGVGEQFF. The CDR3 region has the DNA TGTGCCAGCAGGGACGGGACAGGGGTTGGTGAGCAGTTCTTC.

This chain links TRBV2 with TRBJ2-7; D uncertain. Per the germline V gene, CDR1 is SNHLY and CDR2 is FYNNEI. The CDR3 is made up of 15 amino acids. With 7 bases removed from V and 0 bases from J, the gap between germline ends came to 16 bases. The CDR3 here is CASILVEFSSYEQYF. The CDR3 DNA reads as TGTGCCAGCATACTGGTTGAGTTTAGCTCCTACGAGCAGTACTTC.

The chain carries TRBV5-1 and TRBJ1-2; tentatively, D is TRBD1 (5 bases). V was clipped by 2 bases and J by 2 bases, with 10 bases between them. The CDR3 length is 14 residues. Germline CDR1 reads SGHRS; CDR2 reads YFSETQ. CDR3 amino acids: CASSLGDNNYGYTF. The CDR3 DNA reads as TGCGCCAGCAGCTTAGGGGATAACAACTATGGCTACACCTTC.

The V and J genes are TRBV5-4 and TRBJ2-2; TRBD1 is a possible D gene (5 bases). In germline, CDR1 is SGHNT, CDR2 YYREEE (reference sequence). The V gene lost 0 bases and the J gene lost 5 bases, with 14 bases spanning the gap. The CDR3 contains 16 residues. CDR3 DNA sequence: TGTGCCAGCAGCTTGGCAAGCCAGGGTCCGACCGGGGAGCTGTTTTTT. Protein: CASSLASQGPTGELFF.

The CDR3 protein is CASSRGGPGANVLTF. CDR3 coding DNA: TGTGCCAGCAGTAGGGGGGGCCCTGGGGCCAACGTCCTGACTTTC. The rearrangement links TRBV6-5 to TRBJ2-6; D perhaps matches TRBD2 (7 bases). CDR3 size: 15 residues. CDR1 is MNHEY and CDR2 is SVGAGI in the germline V gene. Trimming took off 5 bases at V and 2 bases at J, with 10 bases between the two ends.

The rearrangement uses TRBV11-2 and TRBJ2-6, with no clear D. Deletions cut 6 bases from V and 4 bases from J, with 13 bases between. CDR1 is SGHAT, CDR2 FQNNGV, per germline. The CDR3 consists of 15 residues. The DNA for the CDR3 is TGTGCCAGCAGTGCCCGGGCGGCAGGGGCCAACGTCCTGACTTTC. This translates into CASSARAAGANVLTF.

In its sample, this clone was seen many times. The genes are TRBV3-1 (or the pseudogene TRBV3-2) and TRBJ1-1; D gene ambiguous. The CDR3 runs 13 residues. The germline V gene has CDR1 LGHDT and CDR2 YNNKEL (reference sequence). Trimming shortened V by 4 bases and J by 5 bases, and 11 bases separated the two germline ends. The CDR3 DNA reads as TGTGCCAGCAGCCCTGGGGTATTGACTGAAGCTTTCTTT. Protein: CASSPGVLTEAFF.